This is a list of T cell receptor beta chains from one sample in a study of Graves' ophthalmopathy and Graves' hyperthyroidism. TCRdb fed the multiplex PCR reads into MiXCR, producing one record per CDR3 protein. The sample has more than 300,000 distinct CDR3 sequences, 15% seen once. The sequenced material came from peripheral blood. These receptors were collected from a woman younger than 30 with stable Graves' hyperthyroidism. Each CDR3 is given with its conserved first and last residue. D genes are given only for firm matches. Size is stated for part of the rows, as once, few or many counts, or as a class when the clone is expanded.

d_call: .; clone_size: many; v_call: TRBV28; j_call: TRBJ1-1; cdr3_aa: CASKGQWNTEAFF; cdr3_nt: TGTGCCAGCAAGGGGCAGTGGAACACTGAAGCTTTCTTT
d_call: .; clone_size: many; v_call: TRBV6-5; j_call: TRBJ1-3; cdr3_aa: CASSYSYPNGGNTIYF; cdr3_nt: TGTGCCAGCAGTTACTCGTATCCCAATGGCGGAAACACCATATATTTT
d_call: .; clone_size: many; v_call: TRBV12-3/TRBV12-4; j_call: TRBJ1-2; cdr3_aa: CASSLLRRGANYGYTF; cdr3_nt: TGTGCCAGCAGTTTACTCCGACGTGGGGCTAACTATGGCTACACCTTC
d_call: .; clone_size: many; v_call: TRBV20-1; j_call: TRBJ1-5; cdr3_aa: CSARGGGRYSNQPQHF; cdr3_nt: TGCAGTGCTAGAGGGGGGGGTCGGTATAGCAATCAGCCCCAGCATTTT
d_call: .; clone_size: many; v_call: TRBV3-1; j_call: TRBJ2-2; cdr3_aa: CASSQGGHPGELFF; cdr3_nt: TGTGCCAGCAGCCAAGGGGGACATCCCGGGGAGCTGTTTTTT
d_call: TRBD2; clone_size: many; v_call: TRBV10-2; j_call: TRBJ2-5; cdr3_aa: CASKRKRGYETQYF; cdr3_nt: TGCGCCAGCAAACGAAAGCGGGGGTACGAGACCCAGTACTTC
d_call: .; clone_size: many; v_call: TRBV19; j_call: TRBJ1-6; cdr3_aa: CASKRALDNSPLHF; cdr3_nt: TGTGCCAGTAAGAGGGCTTTAGATAATTCACCCCTCCACTTT
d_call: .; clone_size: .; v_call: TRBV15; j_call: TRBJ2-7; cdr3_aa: CATSRGQGTGEEQYF; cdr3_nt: TGTGCCACCAGCAGAGGACAGGGTACGGGGGAAGAGCAGTACTTC
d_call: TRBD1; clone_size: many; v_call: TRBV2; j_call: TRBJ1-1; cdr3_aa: CASSLPGQGLTEAFF; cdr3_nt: TGTGCCAGCAGTTTGCCGGGACAGGGGTTGACTGAAGCTTTCTTT
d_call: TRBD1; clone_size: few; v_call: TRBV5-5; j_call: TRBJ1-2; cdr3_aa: CASSLADRGGYTF; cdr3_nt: TGTGCCAGCAGCTTGGCTGACAGGGGTGGCTACACCTTC
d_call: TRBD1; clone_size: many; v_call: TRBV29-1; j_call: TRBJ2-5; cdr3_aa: CSVSTGVFRGTQYF; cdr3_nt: TGCAGCGTTTCGACAGGGGTTTTTCGTGGGACCCAGTACTTC
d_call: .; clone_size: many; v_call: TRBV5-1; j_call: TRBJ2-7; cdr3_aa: CASSLGQTSYEQYF; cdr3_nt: TGCGCCAGCAGCTTGGGTCAGACCTCCTACGAGCAGTACTTC
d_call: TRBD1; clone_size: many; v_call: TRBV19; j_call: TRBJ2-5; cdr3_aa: CASSIEGQGQETQYF; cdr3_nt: TGTGCCAGTAGTATAGAGGGACAGGGTCAAGAGACCCAGTACTTC
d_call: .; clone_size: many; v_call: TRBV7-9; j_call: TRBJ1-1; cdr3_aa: CASSSNLGAEAFF; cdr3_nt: TGTGCCAGCAGCTCTAACTTGGGGGCTGAAGCTTTCTTT